This is a list of T cell receptor beta chains from one sample in a study of CD8+CD57+ T cells in acquired aplastic anemia. One entry per CDR3 protein, called by TCRdb with MiXCR from the reads. The data show a few hundred thousand distinct CDR3 sequences, 61% seen once. Sequencing input: sorted CD4+, CD8+, or CD8+CD57+ T cells (not recorded which) from PBMCs. Receptors originate from a human donor in good health. CDR3s include the opening cysteine and the closing phenylalanine or tryptophan. A D gene is named only where the DNA matches it firmly. Clone size appears in some rows only: once, few, many, or a class for an expanded clone.

j_call v_call d_call clone_size cdr3_aa cdr3_nt
TRBJ2-2 TRBV27 TRBD1 few CASSLGTENTGELFF TGTGCCAGCAGTTTAGGGACAGAGAACACCGGGGAGCTGTTTTTT
TRBJ1-3 TRBV25-1 NA NA CASSEEVRSSGNTIYF TGTGCCAGCAGTGAAGAAGTCAGAAGCTCTGGAAACACCATATATTTT
TRBJ1-3 TRBV7-9 TRBD1 NA CASSRTGKGNTIYF TGTGCCAGCAGCCGGACAGGAAAGGGAAACACCATATATTTT
TRBJ1-2 TRBV12-3/TRBV12-4 NA NA CASSLSYSYGYTF TGTGCCAGCAGTTTATCTTACAGCTATGGCTACACCTTC
TRBJ1-1 TRBV20-1 NA few CSYGGTEAFF TGCAGTTATGGGGGGACTGAAGCTTTCTTT
TRBJ2-7 TRBV11-2 TRBD1 many CASSTGTVYEQYF TGTGCCAGCAGCACCGGGACAGTCTACGAGCAGTACTTC
TRBJ2-7 TRBV27 NA once CASSLAAGPYYEQYF TGTGCCAGCAGTTTAGCCGCAGGCCCCTACTACGAGCAGTACTTC
TRBJ1-1 TRBV6-4 NA NA CASSQEDSLGTEAFF TGTGCCAGCAGTCAAGAGGACAGCTTGGGCACTGAAGCTTTCTTT
TRBJ2-5 TRBV2 TRBD1 NA CASSQRTGLETQYF TGTGCCAGCAGTCAAAGGACAGGGCTAGAGACCCAGTACTTC
TRBJ2-3 TRBV9 NA NA CASSQDWNTQYF TGTGCCAGCAGCCAAGATTGGAATACGCAGTATTTT
TRBJ1-1 TRBV10-3 NA NA CAISESAVDSSMNTEAFF TGTGCCATCAGTGAGTCGGCAGTGGACAGCTCTATGAACACTGAAGCTTTCTTT